Listed below are T cell receptor beta chains from one sample, sequenced in a study of cytomegalovirus exposure and HLA in healthy donors. The data were produced by immunoSEQ multiplex PCR, yet TCRdb's version contains in-frame clones alone and is incomplete. The sample yields 120,000 to 150,000 clones, of which the top ten take up around 1.5%. The sequenced material came from PBMCs. These receptors were taken from a woman between 50 and 59 years old in good health and CMV-seronegative. The CDR3 runs from the conserved cysteine through the conserved F or W. Fields, in order: J gene, V gene, CDR3 protein.

TRBJ1-1	TRBV6-1	CASSEAWGGYTEAFF
TRBJ1-3	TRBV7-2	CASSPGRGSGNTIYF
TRBJ2-2	TRBV7-2	CASSSSGGVTYRTGELFF
TRBJ2-5	TRBV5-1	CASSSRLAGKETQYF
TRBJ1-6	TRBV7-9	CASRVGTGDNSPLHF
TRBJ1-1	TRBV9	CASSETGMNTEAFF
TRBJ1-4	TRBV5-6	CASRGSRDGKLFF
-	TRBV7-9	CASSTWEDTPYEQYF
TRBJ2-7	TRBV20-1	CSAPQGYF
TRBJ1-4	TRBV18	CASSRQEAGEKLFF
TRBJ1-4	TRBV4-2	CASSQDWGETNEKLFF
TRBJ2-3	TRBV5-1	CASSLGLDPDTQYF
TRBJ1-5	TRBV4-1	CASSQRYPTDNNQPQHF
TRBJ1-1	TRBV27	CASSFAGANTEAFF
TRBJ2-1	TRBV10-1	CASSEFRARMNNEQFF
TRBJ2-5	TRBV6-1	CASSRDSQETQYF
TRBJ2-1	TRBV11-3	CASSLVANANEQFF
TRBJ2-2	TRBV10-3	CAIEGGQQLGELFF
TRBJ2-2	TRBV5-4	CASSRGFSGVTGELFF
TRBJ2-1	TRBV28	CASRRTRTSANNEQFF
TRBJ1-2	TRBV5-6	CASSYRTGRVDGYTF
TRBJ2-1	TRBV15	CATSRAGTGSGEQFF
TRBJ1-3	TRBV2	CASSPQRGFSGNTIYF
TRBJ1-5	TRBV18	CASSRAGLGDQPQHF
TRBJ2-1	TRBV13	CASSFPPAAGLHNEQFF
TRBJ1-2	TRBV5-1	CASSAGQGAGNYGYTF
TRBJ2-7	TRBV30	CAWSHLKTGTSGSLGEQYF
TRBJ2-5	TRBV18	CASSPAGSEETQYF
TRBJ2-7	TRBV7-2	CASSPVHSYEQYF
TRBJ2-1	TRBV5-1	CASSLAGGRTDNEQFF
TRBJ1-5	TRBV10-3	CAISESTGHQPQHF
TRBJ2-5	TRBV5-6	CASSWDNQETQYF
TRBJ2-4	TRBV9	CASSVLAGKAATIHAAKNIQYF
TRBJ2-7	TRBV5-1	CASSSRGLVYEQYF
TRBJ2-7	TRBV7-3	CASSPTRTGGVIHEQYF
TRBJ2-7	TRBV7-9	CASSGTGKSSYEQYF
TRBJ1-2	TRBV7-8	CASSTEGGSPRGYTF
TRBJ1-1	TRBV19	CASSISATVNTEAFF
TRBJ2-7	TRBV5-1	CASSFRQGEVDEQYF
TRBJ2-3	TRBV14	CASSQDLAATTDTQYF
TRBJ2-7	TRBV4-3	CASSQVTTGAYEQYF
TRBJ2-7	TRBV4-2	CASSQADRGYDYEQYF
TRBJ2-7	TRBV5-1	CASNRQGDNEQYF
TRBJ1-1	TRBV6-5	CASSASFLSGTEAFF
TRBJ1-5	TRBV6-9	CASSYRSNQPQHF
TRBJ2-5	TRBV19	CASSPGSETQYF
TRBJ2-3	TRBV5-1	CASSLERGLTDTQYF
TRBJ2-2	TRBV5-1	CASSVTGGKAGELFF
TRBJ1-2	TRBV4-2	CASSQSGGGAGGYTF
TRBJ1-5	TRBV6-5	CASSRDRGRPQHF
TRBJ1-5	TRBV5-1	CASSLAQGGQPQHF
TRBJ1-6	TRBV28	CASSSPGQGMSWNSPLHF
TRBJ1-5	TRBV19	CASSIGRSSNQPQHF
TRBJ2-5	TRBV5-1	CASSAGGPGTQYF
TRBJ1-1	TRBV10-3	CAISARSLNTEAFF